The table lists the clone carrying this T cell receptor (beta chain) with a few counts. 5'RACE primed from the constant segment yielded TCR alpha and TCR beta cDNA libraries bearing sample barcodes and UMIs. TCRdb itself ran the 5' RACE reads through MiXCR, one entry per CDR3 protein. The table records approximately 400,000 distinct CDR3 sequences, 24% of them present only once. This entry is derived from a study of T-cell memory formation after mild COVID-19. At the level of the study: For the most part, TCR clusters were specific to one donor.

This TCR was recovered from an adult woman who had mild COVID-19 (a few samples of this study predate the infection). Cell type and time point are not known. The specimen sequenced was PBMCs or a T cell subset sorted from them (not recorded which).

This chain's CDR3 is CASSQDASGDSSYEQYF. The CDR3 DNA sequence: TGTGCCAGCAGCCAAGATGCGAGCGGCGACAGCTCCTACGAGCAGTACTTC. The rearrangement uses TRBV4-2 and TRBJ2-7; D assignment may be TRBD1 or TRBD2 (5 bases each). This CDR3 spans 17 amino acids. V was shortened by 0 bases and J by 0 bases, with 15 bases between the two germline ends. Germline assignment: CDR1 LGHNA and CDR2 YNFKEQ.